Below, 16 T cell receptor beta chains from the same sample are listed, as sequenced in a study of T cells in Graves' hyperthyroidism and ophthalmopathy. Authors of the study amplified TCR beta CDR3 regions from RNA transcripts. First-round RT-PCR with HTBI primers amplified the TCR CDR3 region. TCRdb itself ran the multiplex PCR reads through MiXCR, one entry per CDR3 protein. The sample yields 280,000 or so distinct CDR3 sequences, roughly 15% seen once. The sample consisted of blood. The receptors were gathered from a woman in her forties or fifties with Graves' hyperthyroidism that later progressed to Graves' ophthalmopathy.

This clonotype was observed many times. This chain joins TRBV20-1 and TRBJ2-1; D perhaps matches TRBD2 (8 bases). Germline V gives CDR1 DFQATT, CDR2 SNEGSKA (reference sequence). The V gene lost 4 bases and the J gene lost 8 bases, with 21 bases spanning the gap. The CDR3 consists of 15 residues. CDR3 protein: CSATGGSGSVDEQFF. For the CDR3, the DNA is TGCAGTGCTACAGGGGGGAGCGGGAGCGTCGATGAGCAGTTCTTC.

This clonotype was seen ten or more times. The CDR3 DNA reads as TGTGCCAGCAGCCCAATGTCGGCGTCCACTGAAGCTTTCTTT. Its protein product is CASSPMSASTEAFF. The chain couples TRBV6-1 to TRBJ1-1, with unresolved D. Trimming pared 6 bases from V and 4 bases from J, leaving 15 bases between. CDR3 length equals 14 residues. Germline CDR1 and CDR2: MNHNS and SASEGT.

This clonotype came up many times. The CDR3 here is CASSLLSIRTGNFHEQFF. CDR3 in DNA: TGTGCCAGCAGTTTATTATCGATAAGGACAGGGAACTTTCATGAGCAGTTCTTC. V and J are TRBV28 and TRBJ2-1; 8 bases map to TRBD1. Germline V lookup: CDR1 MDHEN, CDR2 SYDVKM. The CDR3 has 18 residues. The V gene end was trimmed by 1 base and the J gene end by 8 bases; junction bases not matched to a gene: 16.

This clonotype showed up many times. V and J are TRBV11-3 and TRBJ1-1; D is ambiguous. The V end was cut by 1 base, the J end by 5 bases, with 8 bases between. CDR1 is SGHNT and CDR2 is YENEEA in the germline V gene. The CDR3 is 13 amino acids. In nucleotides, the CDR3 is TGTGCCAGCAGCTTAGTTGGGGAGACTGAAGCTTTCTTT. Protein: CASSLVGETEAFF.

The chain links TRBV6-1 to TRBJ1-5; TRBD1 is a possible D gene (5 bases). Per germline, CDR1 MNHNS and CDR2 SASEGT. Trimming shortened V by 7 bases and J by 8 bases, and 21 bases separated the two germline ends. The CDR3 has 15 amino acids. CDR3 amino acids: CASTRLGRFGEPQHF. The CDR3 DNA sequence: TGTGCCAGCACTCGCTTGGGACGGTTTGGAGAGCCCCAGCATTTT.

The V and J genes are TRBV4-1 and TRBJ1-5, with no clear D. Germline V gene sequence: CDR1 MGHRA, CDR2 YSYEKL. Between the trimmed V and J ends, which lost 1 base and 4 bases, there was a span of 11 bases. CDR3 length: 15 residues. CDR3 sequence (DNA): TGCGCCAGCAGCCAAGTTTCCGGGGATAATCAGCCCCAGCATTTT. Protein product: CASSQVSGDNQPQHF.

This clonotype was seen repeatedly, ten times or more. The rearrangement links TRBV28 to TRBJ2-3, with 8 nucleotides matching TRBD2. CDR1 is MDHEN, CDR2 SYDVKM, per germline. The J segment lost 1 base and the V segment lost 5 bases, leaving 8 bases of the junction unmatched. CDR3 length: 16 amino acids. The CDR3 DNA reads TGTGCCAGCAGTAACCCGGGAGGGCCGGGCACAGATACGCAGTATTTT. It is translated as CASSNPGGPGTDTQYF. The entire variable domain, with the rest obtained from reference TRBV28 and TRBJ2-3, is as follows: DVKVTQSSRYLVKRTGEKVFLECVQDMDHENMFWYRQDPGLGLRLIYFSYDVKMKEKGDIPEGYSVSREKKERFSLILESASTNQTSMYLCASSNPGGPGTDTQYFGPGTRLTVL.

This clonotype was observed at least ten times. The chain is built from TRBV20-1 and TRBJ2-7; TRBD1 matches 10 bases. V lost 8 bases to trimming and J lost 6 bases; unmatched junction nucleotides: 4. The CDR3 consists of 11 residues. The germline CDR1 and CDR2 sequences are DFQATT and SNEGSKA (reference sequence). CDR3 loop: CSYGQGGEQYF. The CDR3 nucleotides read TGCAGTTATGGACAGGGGGGCGAGCAGTACTTC.

V usage is TRBV24-1 and J usage is TRBJ2-7, with D possibly matching TRBD2 (5 bases). Germline assignment: CDR1 KGHDR and CDR2 SFDVKD. The CDR3 runs to 13 residues. Trimming pared 4 bases from V and 3 bases from J, leaving 9 bases between. CDR3 loop: CATSESGNYEQYF. For the CDR3, the DNA is TGTGCCACCAGTGAGTCCGGGAACTACGAGCAGTACTTC.

This clonotype occurred a few times. The gene calls are TRBV12-3 or TRBV12-4 and TRBJ2-3; 8 bases map to TRBD2. The CDR3 has 15 residues. The ends lost 2 bases at V and 4 bases at J; junction bases unmatched: 5. CDR3 sequence reads: CASSLQSGGADTQYF. Written as DNA, the CDR3 is TGTGCCAGCAGTTTACAGTCGGGGGGGGCAGATACGCAGTATTTT.

The sample holds many counts of this clonotype. This rearrangement joins TRBV5-1 to TRBJ2-1; possibly TRBD2 for D (5 bases). V was clipped by 2 bases and J by 6 bases, with 12 bases between them. CDR3 length: 14 amino acids. Germline CDR1 is SGHRS and CDR2 is YFSETQ. CDR3 DNA sequence: TGCGCCAGCAGCTTTCAGACTACCCCCAATGAGCAGTTCTTC. It translates to CASSFQTTPNEQFF. The entire variable domain, with the rest obtained from reference TRBV5-1 and TRBJ2-1, is as follows: KAGVTQTPRYLIKTRGQQVTLSCSPISGHRSVSWYQQTPGQGLQFLFEYFSETQRNKGNFPGRFSGRQFSNSRSEMNVSTLELGDSALYLCASSFQTTPNEQFFGPGTRLTVL.

This clonotype was counted many times. The chain has TRBV6-2 or TRBV6-3 and TRBJ2-7; 10 bases align to TRBD2. V gave up 4 bases and J gave up 4 bases; unmatched junction bases: 1. Germline CDR1 MNHEY, CDR2 SVGEGT. The CDR3 has 13 amino acids. The CDR3 bases are TGTGCCAGCAGTTCTAGCGGGAGATACGAGCAGTACTTC. Translating gives CASSSSGRYEQYF.

The rearrangement links TRBV2 to TRBJ2-5; D is perhaps TRBD1 or TRBD2 (5 bases each). Germline CDR1 and CDR2: SNHLY and FYNNEI. Trimming cost V 6 bases and J 9 bases, with 11 bases left between them. The CDR3 is 11 amino acids. CDR3 bases: TGTGCCAGCAGAGAGTCGGGGCCCCAGTACTTC. Protein sequence: CASRESGPQYF.

The rearrangement joins TRBV28 to TRBJ1-5; D gene uncertain. Germline V CDR1 and CDR2: MDHEN, SYDVKM. V was cut by 3 bases and J by 9 bases, with 18 bases left in between. CDR3 size: 15 residues. As DNA, the CDR3 is TGTGCCAGCAGTTTGAGAGGAAACGCCGATTGGCCCCAGCATTTT. It is translated as CASSLRGNADWPQHF.

This clonotype was recorded once. Sequence at one end of the junction differs from germline and may be a read error. The rearrangement joins TRBV7-7 to TRBJ2-3; D may be TRBD2 (6 bases). Germline V lookup: CDR1 SSHAT, CDR2 FNYEAQ (reference sequence). The length of the CDR3 is 14 residues. CDR3 region: CASSPTRAADTQYF. The CDR3 DNA follows: TGTGCTAGCAGCCCGACTAGGGCGGCAGATACGCAGTATTTT. Full variable domain (outside the CDR3, taken from reference TRBV7-7 and TRBJ2-3): GAGVSQSPRYKVTKRGQDVTLRCDPISSHATLYWYQQALGQGPEFLTYFNYEAQPDKSGLPSDRFSAERPEGSISTLTIQRTEQRDSAMYRCASSPTRAADTQYFGPGTRLTVL.

This clonotype was seen ten or more times. V and J are TRBV25-1 and TRBJ2-3; 7 positions match TRBD1. Germline assignment: CDR1 MGHDK and CDR2 SYGVNS. V was clipped by 6 bases and J by 0 bases; unmatched bases: 6. This CDR3 contains 15 residues. The CDR3 DNA is TGTGCCAGCAGCGAGACAGGGCTCAGCACAGATACGCAGTATTTT. It codes for CASSETGLSTDTQYF.